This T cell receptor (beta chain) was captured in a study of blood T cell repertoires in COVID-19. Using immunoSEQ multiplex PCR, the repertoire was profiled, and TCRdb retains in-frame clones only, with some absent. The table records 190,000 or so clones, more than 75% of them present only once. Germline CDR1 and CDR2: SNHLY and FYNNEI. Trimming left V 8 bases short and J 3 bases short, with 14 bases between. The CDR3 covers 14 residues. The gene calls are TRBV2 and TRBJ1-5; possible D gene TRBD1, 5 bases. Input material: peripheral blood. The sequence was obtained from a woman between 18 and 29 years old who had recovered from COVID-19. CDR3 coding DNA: TGTGCCAGCCGAGCAAAGACAGTCAATCAGCCCCAGCATTTT. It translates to CASRAKTVNQPQHF.